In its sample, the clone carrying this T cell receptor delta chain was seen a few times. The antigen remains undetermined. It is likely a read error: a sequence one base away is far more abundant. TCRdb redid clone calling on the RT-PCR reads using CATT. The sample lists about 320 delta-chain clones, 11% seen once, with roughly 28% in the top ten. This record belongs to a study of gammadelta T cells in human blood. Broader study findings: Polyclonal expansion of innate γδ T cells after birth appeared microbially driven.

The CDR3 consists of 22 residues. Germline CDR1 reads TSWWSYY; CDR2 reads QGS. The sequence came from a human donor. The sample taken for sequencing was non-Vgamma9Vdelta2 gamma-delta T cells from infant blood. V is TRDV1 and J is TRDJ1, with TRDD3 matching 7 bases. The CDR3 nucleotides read TGTGCTCTTGGGCCCCCGCGAAAAATCCCGTACTGGGGATCAAGAGGCACCGTTAAACTCATCTTT. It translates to CALGPPRKIPYWGSRGTVKLIF.